The T cell receptor beta chain described here comes from a study of cytomegalovirus exposure and HLA in healthy donors. Overall study findings and caveats: TCR association rates varied by HLA locus in a later analysis, with DRB1 highest and HLA-C lowest. CMV serostatus was the only immune exposure information that was available.

Trimming took off 4 bases at V and 4 bases at J, with 19 bases between the two ends. The CDR3 extends over 17 amino acids. CDR1 is LGHNA and CDR2 is YNFKEQ in the germline V gene. Regarding this clone: As yet, its antigen is unknown.

Primers: 60 Vbeta forward and 13 Jbeta reverse. The assay was immunoSEQ multiplex PCR, and TCRdb's table has in-frame clones only and misses some. The top ten hold 0.8% to 1% of the sample, which has some 150,000 clones, around 85% seen once. The gene calls are TRBV4-2 and TRBJ2-2, with a tentative D call TRBD2 (5 bases). The sequence was obtained from a woman aged 25 to 45 in good health and CMV-seronegative. The source material was PBMCs. DNA of the CDR3: TGTGCCAGCAGCCCCGGGATAGGCCCGAACTCCACCGGGGAGCTGTTTTTT. Its protein is CASSPGIGPNSTGELFF.